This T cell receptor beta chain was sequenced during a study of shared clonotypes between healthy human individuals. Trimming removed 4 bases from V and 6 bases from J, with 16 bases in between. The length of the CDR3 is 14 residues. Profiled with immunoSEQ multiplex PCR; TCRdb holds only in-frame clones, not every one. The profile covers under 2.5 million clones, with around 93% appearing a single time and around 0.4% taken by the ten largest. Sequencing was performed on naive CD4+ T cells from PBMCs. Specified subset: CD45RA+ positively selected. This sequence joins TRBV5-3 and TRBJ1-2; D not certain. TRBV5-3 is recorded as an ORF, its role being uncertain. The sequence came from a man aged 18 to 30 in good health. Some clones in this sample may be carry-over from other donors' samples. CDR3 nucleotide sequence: TGTGCCAGAAGCGTGACGGGCCGGGAGGATGGCTACACCTTC. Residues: CARSVTGREDGYTF.